The TCR beta chain described here comes from a study of CD8+CD57+ T cells in acquired aplastic anemia. Study-wide findings and caveats: For CD8+ Simpson's diversity, patients and controls showed no significant difference. Patients and controls shared 25 to 30 CD8+ CDR3 sequences, which appeared highly expressed in patients and within their immunodominant clones.

Before being chosen for sequencing, patients had shown CD8+CD57+ cell expansion by flow cytometry. Patients were therapy-naive when their blood was sampled. This CDR3 has 13 amino acids. Trimming removed 11 bases from V and 2 bases from J; junction bases left unmatched: 5. Germline CDR1 reads LNHDA; CDR2 reads SQIVND (reference sequence). Profiling of TCR beta VDJ combinations and CDR3 sequences used genomic DNA as template. One entry per CDR3 protein results from TCRdb running MiXCR on the reads. The repertoire holds under 500,000 distinct CDR3 sequences, with around 32% as singletons. In regard to this clonotype: Its antigen is not identified.

V gene TRBV19 combines with J gene TRBJ2-3; 9 bases are a match to TRBD2. Input material: sorted CD4+, CD8+, or CD8+CD57+ T cells (not recorded which) from PBMCs. This receptor was obtained from a human donor with aplastic anemia. The CDR3 sequence is CAWPSGITDTQYF. CDR3 DNA sequence: TGTGCCTGGCCTAGCGGGATCACAGATACGCAGTATTTT.